The following is a T cell receptor beta chain sequence with its context. The antigen it recognizes is unknown. Within one base of it there is no much larger clone, and no base qualities were kept. This entry comes from a study of blood T cell repertoires in COVID-19 (dated by TCRdb to the early 2020s). A note on the overall study: Samples from collaborators originated in the United States, Italy and Spain and spanned both the acute and convalescent phases of COVID-19. Nearly every sample came with metadata listing a de-identified subject ID, COVID-19 status, age in years and sex. The repertoires were released in a freely available public database meant as a resource for research on the immune response to SARS-CoV-2. The dataset comprised deeply sampled blood TCRbeta repertoires from subjects exposed to, actively infected with, or recovered from COVID-19. The prospective study material was composed of cDNA or gDNA derived from T cells, B-cell-depleted T cells, or PBMCs. HLA class I and class II types, where available, came from metadata supplied by the sample provider rather than from assay-based typing. The samples were drawn from the first 160 participants of the ongoing ImmuneRACE study and from 1,254 subjects provided by 6 global collaborators. What the study reported, not specific to this receptor: The amount of clinical and demographic metadata varied by source and participant and was provided uncurated.

Each collaborating institution followed its own protocols to collect whole blood in K2EDTA tubes. Collaborator samples were shipped for TCRbeta analysis as frozen whole blood, isolated PBMCs, or DNA extracted from either sample type. The CDR3 runs 16 residues from the cysteine to the phenylalanine. The DNA shown is the 48-base CDR3, in frame from base 1. V drops 5 bases and J drops 5 bases, leaving 16 bases in between. CDR1 and CDR2 were assigned from the germline V gene as SGHVS and FQNEAQ. The immunoSEQ Assay, a bias-controlled multiplex PCR, was used to amplify TCRbeta CDR3 regions from genomic DNA. The authors' analysis ran thus. Within the assay, amplification of reference gene primers was used to estimate how many nucleated cells each sample contained. Sequence reads were collapsed and filtered to measure the absolute abundance of every unique TCRbeta CDR3 rearrangement. For each sample, productive Simpson clonality was calculated as the square root of Simpson's diversity index over productive rearrangements. In TCRdb, the immuneACCESS table is reduced to in-frame sequences with V and J assigned. These tables do not hold every clone; where another copy was compared, an unresolved V gene accounts for under half, and the others remain unexplained. V and J calls and clone size come straight from that table; D and trimming were deduced from the DNA. For this sample there are some 29,000 clones; about nine tenths appear just once. The ten largest clones take up less than 1.2% of the sample.

Material for sequencing was peripheral blood. This TCR derives from a man in his sixties or seventies with active or convalescent COVID-19. The chain was built from TRBV7-8 and TRBJ1-6, and the D gene may be TRBD1, 6 bases matching. The bases read TGTGCCAGCAGCCCTGTAGGGGGTGATAATAATTCACCCCTCCACTTT. This gives the protein CASSPVGGDNNSPLHF. Supplemented by the reference TRBV7-8 and TRBJ1-6 proteins around the CDR3, the complete variable domain is GAGVSQSPRYKVAKRGQDVALRCDPISGHVSLFWYQQALGQGPEFLTYFQNEAQLDKSGLPSDRFFAERPEGSVSTLKIQRTQQEDSAVYLCASSPVGGDNNSPLHFGNGTRLTVT.